A selection of T cell receptor beta chains follows, all from one sample in a study of cytomegalovirus exposure and HLA in healthy donors. TCRdb's table, derived via immunoSEQ multiplex PCR, lists solely in-frame clones and lacks some. The table lists 150,000 to 200,000 clones, around three quarters of them singletons. The sequencing input was PBMCs. All receptors derive from a woman aged 25 to 39 in good health and CMV-seropositive. The CDR3 runs from the conserved cysteine through the conserved F or W. Fields, in order: clone size, V gene, J gene, D gene, CDR3 DNA, CDR3 protein. The D gene is left open where the match is weak. Clone size is not always given. Where it is, it says once, few, many or a class for expanded clones.

clone size: .; V gene: TRBV29-1; J gene: TRBJ2-3; D gene: .; CDR3 DNA: TGCAGCGTTCCAGGTGGGCCTTCGACAGATACGCAGTATTTT; CDR3 protein: CSVPGGPSTDTQYF
clone size: .; V gene: TRBV5-8; J gene: TRBJ2-3; D gene: TRBD2; CDR3 DNA: TGTGCCAGCAGCTTGCTCGGTAGCGGGGGGGCGGCAGATACGCAGTATTTT; CDR3 protein: CASSLLGSGGAADTQYF
clone size: .; V gene: TRBV4-3; J gene: TRBJ1-1; D gene: TRBD1; CDR3 DNA: TGCGCCAGCAGCCAATTGGGACAGGGTAACACTGAAGCTTTCTTT; CDR3 protein: CASSQLGQGNTEAFF
clone size: many; V gene: TRBV6-1; J gene: TRBJ2-7; D gene: .; CDR3 DNA: TGTGCCAGCAGCCCAATTGGAGGGAGAGGCGAGCAGTACTTC; CDR3 protein: CASSPIGGRGEQYF
clone size: .; V gene: TRBV27; J gene: TRBJ2-2; D gene: .; CDR3 DNA: TGTGCCAGCAGTTTATCAGCCACCGGGGAGCTGTTTTTT; CDR3 protein: CASSLSATGELFF
clone size: .; V gene: TRBV5-6; J gene: TRBJ1-2; D gene: TRBD1; CDR3 DNA: TGTGCCAGCAGCTTGGTCAGGGGGCATGGCTACACCTTC; CDR3 protein: CASSLVRGHGYTF
clone size: .; V gene: TRBV6-1; J gene: TRBJ1-5; D gene: TRBD1; CDR3 DNA: TGTGCCAGCAGTGAAAGGGCCCAGGGGGCTGGCAATCAGCCCCAGCATTTT; CDR3 protein: CASSERAQGAGNQPQHF
clone size: .; V gene: TRBV9; J gene: TRBJ2-1; D gene: TRBD2; CDR3 DNA: TGTGCCAGCAGTATTACTAGCGGTGGAAGCAATGAGCAGTTCTTC; CDR3 protein: CASSITSGGSNEQFF
clone size: .; V gene: TRBV5-4; J gene: TRBJ1-2; D gene: .; CDR3 DNA: TGTGCCAGCAGCCTCCCCTCGGGGTATGGCTACACCTTC; CDR3 protein: CASSLPSGYGYTF
clone size: few; V gene: TRBV19; J gene: TRBJ1-4; D gene: .; CDR3 DNA: TGTGCCAGTACCTCGGCGGGGAATGAAAAACTGTTTTTT; CDR3 protein: CASTSAGNEKLFF
clone size: .; V gene: TRBV5-1; J gene: TRBJ2-1; D gene: .; CDR3 DNA: TGCGCCAGCAGCTTCCCGGGGAGCTCCTACAATGAGCAGTTCTTC; CDR3 protein: CASSFPGSSYNEQFF
clone size: .; V gene: TRBV18; J gene: TRBJ2-6; D gene: .; CDR3 DNA: TGTGCCAGCTCACCACTTCGTAGGGGAAGCTCTGGGGCCAACGTCCTGACTTTC; CDR3 protein: CASSPLRRGSSGANVLTF
clone size: .; V gene: TRBV4-3; J gene: TRBJ2-2; D gene: .; CDR3 DNA: TGCGCCAGCAGCCGATCGGGACTCGGCGGAAGGGAGCTGTTTTTT; CDR3 protein: CASSRSGLGGRELFF
clone size: .; V gene: TRBV9; J gene: TRBJ2-1; D gene: .; CDR3 DNA: TGTGCCAGCAGCACTCAGACTAGTTTTGGTAATGAGCAGTTCTTC; CDR3 protein: CASSTQTSFGNEQFF
clone size: .; V gene: TRBV15; J gene: TRBJ1-1; D gene: TRBD1; CDR3 DNA: TGTGCCACCAGCAGGACAGGGGGGACTGAAGCTTTCTTT; CDR3 protein: CATSRTGGTEAFF
clone size: few; V gene: TRBV6-6; J gene: TRBJ2-1; D gene: TRBD2; CDR3 DNA: TGTGCCAGCAGCCCGAGCGGGGAGTCAAGTGAGCAGTTCTTC; CDR3 protein: CASSPSGESSEQFF
clone size: .; V gene: TRBV30; J gene: TRBJ2-5; D gene: .; CDR3 DNA: TGTGCCTGGAGTGTACTCCTAGAGACCCAGTACTTC; CDR3 protein: CAWSVLLETQYF
clone size: .; V gene: TRBV19; J gene: TRBJ1-1; D gene: TRBD1; CDR3 DNA: TGTGCCAGTAGTTTCGACAGGGTCCGCACTGAAGCTTTCTTT; CDR3 protein: CASSFDRVRTEAFF
clone size: .; V gene: TRBV6-6; J gene: TRBJ2-7; D gene: .; CDR3 DNA: TGTGCCAGCAGTTACGACAGGAGCCCCTACGAGCAGTACTTC; CDR3 protein: CASSYDRSPYEQYF
clone size: .; V gene: TRBV5-6; J gene: TRBJ2-2; D gene: TRBD1; CDR3 DNA: TGTGCCAGCAGCTTTTCATTCGGGACAGGGGGCCCCGCCGGGGAGCTGTTTTTT; CDR3 protein: CASSFSFGTGGPAGELFF
clone size: .; V gene: TRBV7-9; J gene: TRBJ2-3; D gene: .; CDR3 DNA: TGTGCCAGCAGCCAGGGGCCCGATACGCAGTATTTT; CDR3 protein: CASSQGPDTQYF
clone size: .; V gene: TRBV5-4; J gene: TRBJ2-3; D gene: TRBD2; CDR3 DNA: TGTGCCAGCAGCGGGGGGGGACTAGTGGGGTTAGATACGCAGTATTTT; CDR3 protein: CASSGGGLVGLDTQYF
clone size: .; V gene: TRBV7-6; J gene: TRBJ1-1; D gene: .; CDR3 DNA: TGTGCCAGCAGCTCCTTAACAGGGAACACTGAAGCTTTCTTT; CDR3 protein: CASSSLTGNTEAFF
clone size: .; V gene: TRBV19; J gene: TRBJ1-5; D gene: .; CDR3 DNA: TGTGCCAGTAGTGTAAGGATGCGGGGGCGCAATCAGCCCCAGCATTTT; CDR3 protein: CASSVRMRGRNQPQHF
clone size: .; V gene: TRBV7-9; J gene: TRBJ1-1; D gene: .; CDR3 DNA: TGTGCCAGCAGCTTAGGACAAAGCAACACTGAAGCTTTCTTT; CDR3 protein: CASSLGQSNTEAFF
clone size: few; V gene: TRBV2; J gene: TRBJ1-1; D gene: .; CDR3 DNA: TGTGCCAGCAGTGAAGCCGTATTCAACACTGAAGCTTTCTTT; CDR3 protein: CASSEAVFNTEAFF
clone size: .; V gene: TRBV2; J gene: TRBJ2-7; D gene: .; CDR3 DNA: TGTGCCAGCAGGGGTTTAGCGGTGACTATACAGAGCTCCTACGAGCAGTACTTC; CDR3 protein: CASRGLAVTIQSSYEQYF
clone size: .; V gene: TRBV28; J gene: TRBJ2-7; D gene: TRBD1; CDR3 DNA: TGTGCCAGCAGTTCCGTATGGGGATCCGACAGGGCCTACGAGCAGTACTTC; CDR3 protein: CASSSVWGSDRAYEQYF
clone size: .; V gene: TRBV11-2; J gene: TRBJ2-7; D gene: .; CDR3 DNA: TGTGCCAGCAGCTTAGGTCTCTACGAGCAGTACTTC; CDR3 protein: CASSLGLYEQYF
clone size: .; V gene: TRBV28; J gene: TRBJ2-7; D gene: .; CDR3 DNA: TGTGCCAGCAGTTTATTCTTCGGGCAGGGGCGGTACGAGCAGTACTTC; CDR3 protein: CASSLFFGQGRYEQYF
clone size: .; V gene: TRBV6-5; J gene: TRBJ1-6; D gene: .; CDR3 DNA: TGTGCCAGCAGTTACGTTACGGGGGAGGCTTCACCCCTCCACTTT; CDR3 protein: CASSYVTGEASPLHF
clone size: .; V gene: TRBV4-3; J gene: TRBJ1-3; D gene: .; CDR3 DNA: TGCGCCAGCAGCCAAGGTCCGGGGAGAAACACCATATATTTT; CDR3 protein: CASSQGPGRNTIYF
clone size: once; V gene: TRBV19; J gene: TRBJ2-7; D gene: .; CDR3 DNA: TGTGCCAGTAGCACAGGGAGGGCCTACGAGCAGTACTTC; CDR3 protein: CASSTGRAYEQYF
clone size: .; V gene: TRBV9; J gene: TRBJ1-2; D gene: .; CDR3 DNA: TGTGCCAGCAGCTTCCAGGGCCTCTATGGCTACACCTTC; CDR3 protein: CASSFQGLYGYTF
clone size: .; V gene: TRBV29-1; J gene: TRBJ2-3; D gene: .; CDR3 DNA: TGCAGCGTTAAATACACAGATACGCAGTATTTT; CDR3 protein: CSVKYTDTQYF
clone size: .; V gene: TRBV11-2; J gene: TRBJ1-6; D gene: .; CDR3 DNA: TGTGCCAGCAGCCCCGTCGGGGAATCACCCCTCCACTTT; CDR3 protein: CASSPVGESPLHF
clone size: .; V gene: TRBV4-1; J gene: TRBJ2-1; D gene: TRBD2; CDR3 DNA: TGCGCCAGCAGCTCGTCTACCCTCACGGGAGGGGGACACAATGAGCAGTTCTTC; CDR3 protein: CASSSSTLTGGGHNEQFF
clone size: .; V gene: TRBV5-1; J gene: TRBJ2-7; D gene: TRBD1; CDR3 DNA: TGCGCCAGCAGCTTGCAGGGGGTACTCAACGAGCAGTACTTC; CDR3 protein: CASSLQGVLNEQYF
clone size: .; V gene: TRBV6-1; J gene: TRBJ2-5; D gene: TRBD2; CDR3 DNA: TGTGCCAGCCTAGTCGAGGGAGGGTGGGAGACCCAGTACTTC; CDR3 protein: CASLVEGGWETQYF
clone size: few; V gene: TRBV11-2; J gene: TRBJ2-3; D gene: .; CDR3 DNA: TGTGCCAGCAGCTCCGGCCCAGCGGATACGCAGTATTTT; CDR3 protein: CASSSGPADTQYF